This T cell receptor (beta chain) is from a study of blood T cell repertoires in COVID-19. On the study more broadly: Samples representing acute and convalescent COVID-19 were sourced from the United States, Italy and Spain. Sample material is recorded as cDNA or gDNA derived from T cells, B-cell-depleted T cells, or PBMCs.

Germline V gene sequence: CDR1 KGHDR, CDR2 SFDVKD. V shed 1 base, J shed 3 bases, and the junction held 6 bases outside the gene matches. CDR3 length: 16 amino acids. Original data processing: Researchers report that nucleated cell counts were estimated from reference gene primer amplification. Generated by immunoSEQ multiplex PCR, the TCRdb table keeps only in-frame clones and is missing some. V, J and clone size derive from that table, while D and trimming were established from the DNA sequence. The table lists about 130,000 clones, approximately 80% of them singletons. This TCR was recovered from a man aged 55 to 70 with acute or convalescent COVID-19. Sequenced: peripheral blood. The rearrangement uses TRBV24-1 and TRBJ2-3; 7 bases map to TRBD2. The CDR3 is CATSDFTGGGTDTQYF. The CDR3 nucleotides are TGTGCCACCAGTGATTTTACGGGAGGTGGGACAGATACGCAGTATTTT.